These 29 T cell receptor beta chains were sequenced from one sample in a study of T cell repertoires in ileal Crohn's disease. The method was immunoSEQ multiplex PCR; TCRdb's version includes in-frame clones alone and lacks a portion of them. The sample has roughly 8,200 clones, 77% seen once. The sequencing input was ileal tissue. These receptors were collected from an adult with Crohn's disease.

DNA of the CDR3: TGCGCCAGCAGCTGGGGGGACCGCTCCTACAATGAGCAGTTCTTC. Translated: CASSWGDRSYNEQFF. The V gene is TRBV5-1, the J gene TRBJ2-1; possible D gene TRBD2, 6 bases. Germline lookup yields CDR1 SGHRS and CDR2 YFSETQ. V gave up 3 bases and J gave up 0 bases, with 10 bases separating them. The CDR3 extends over 15 amino acids.

The table lists this clone with a count of one. V gene TRBV6-1 combines with J gene TRBJ1-2; 7 bases are a match to TRBD1. V gave up 4 bases and J gave up 4 bases; unmatched junction bases: 3. The CDR3 extends over 13 amino acids. The germline V gene encodes CDR1 MNHNS and CDR2 SASEGT. Here the CDR3 reads CASSGQGSYGYTF. CDR3 bases: TGTGCCAGCAGTGGACAGGGATCCTATGGCTACACCTTC.

V and J are TRBV5-1 and TRBJ2-1, with 9 bases fitting TRBD2. Per germline, CDR1 SGHRS and CDR2 YFSETQ. Unmatched junction bases numbered 1, after V lost 0 bases and J lost 3 bases. CDR3 length: 15 amino acids. The CDR3 DNA follows: TGCGCCAGCAGCTTGGGTAGCGGGGGCTACAATGAGCAGTTCTTC. Translated: CASSLGSGGYNEQFF.

V usage is TRBV7-9 and J usage is TRBJ1-1, with TRBD1 as a possible D gene (6 bases). Germline assignment: CDR1 SEHNR and CDR2 FQNEAQ (reference sequence). This CDR3 has 12 amino acids. V gave up 5 bases and J gave up 10 bases, with 14 bases separating them. CDR3 residues: CASSRGPRGAFF. In DNA form, the CDR3 reads TGTGCCAGCAGCCGCGGGCCCAGGGGAGCTTTCTTT.

This chain uses TRBV5-1 with TRBJ1-2; D not certain. The CDR3 sequence is 14 residues long. Germline V CDR1 and CDR2: SGHRS, YFSETQ. Trimming took 7 bases from V and 1 from J, leaving 14 bases between them. This chain's CDR3 is CASAAVADNYGYTF. CDR3 coding DNA: TGCGCCAGCGCGGCTGTAGCCGATAACTATGGCTACACCTTC.

This clone was picked up one time. The V gene is TRBV9, the J gene TRBJ2-7, with a tentative D call TRBD2 (5 bases). Germline lookup yields CDR1 SGDLS and CDR2 YYNGEE. This CDR3 contains 14 residues. V lost 0 bases to trimming and J lost 5 bases, with 12 bases between them. The CDR3 is CASSVGGSHDEQYF. CDR3 coding DNA: TGTGCCAGCAGCGTAGGAGGGTCGCACGACGAGCAGTACTTC.

The chain uses TRBV28 and TRBJ1-2; 10 nucleotides align to TRBD1. The CDR3 spans 14 residues. V lost 6 bases to trimming and J lost 8 bases; unmatched junction nucleotides: 9. The germline V gene encodes CDR1 MDHEN and CDR2 SYDVKM. In DNA, the CDR3 is TGTGCCAGCAGCCTACCGGGACAGGGGTTAGGCTACACCTTC. It yields the protein CASSLPGQGLGYTF.

This chain uses TRBV7-2 with TRBJ2-4; 12 bases are shared with TRBD2. CDR3 size: 17 residues. V gave up 0 bases and J gave up 6 bases; unmatched junction bases: 6. From germline, CDR1 is SGHTA and CDR2 FQGNSA. CDR3 nucleotide sequence: TGTGCCAGCAGCTTAGCGGCTAGCGGGGGGGCGGGAAACATTCAGTACTTC. As protein: CASSLAASGGAGNIQYF. Drawing the rest from reference TRBV7-2 and TRBJ2-4, the complete variable domain is GAGVSQSPSNKVTEKGKDVELRCDPISGHTALYWYRQSLGQGLEFLIYFQGNSAPDKSGLPSDRFSAERTGGSVSTLTIQRTQQEDSAVYLCASSLAASGGAGNIQYFGAGTRLSVL.

The sample holds one count of this clone. This chain links TRBV15 with TRBJ2-4; D gene ambiguous. Trimming pared 5 bases from V and 1 base from J, leaving 12 bases between. This CDR3 comprises 15 residues. CDR1 and CDR2 from the germline V gene are LNHNV and YYDKDF (reference sequence). This chain's CDR3 is CATSLSSRAKNIQYF. The CDR3 DNA reads as TGTGCCACCAGCCTTTCAAGCAGGGCCAAAAACATTCAGTACTTC.

In this sample, this clone turned up once. V gene TRBV6-1 combines with J gene TRBJ2-3; the match to TRBD2 covers 9 bases. With V trimmed by 1 base and J by 4 bases, 3 bases remained unmatched. This CDR3 has 15 residues. Germline lookup yields CDR1 MNHNS and CDR2 SASEGT. The CDR3, as DNA: TGTGCCAGCAGTGAAGGTCGCGGGGGGGCAGATACGCAGTATTTT. Protein sequence: CASSEGRGGADTQYF.

The chain combines TRBV5-1 with TRBJ1-3; 10 bases line up with TRBD1. The CDR3 extends over 14 amino acids. Germline CDR1 reads SGHRS; CDR2 reads YFSETQ. J was trimmed by 8 bases and V by 4 bases; bases with no gene match: 6. The CDR3 reads CASSRTGGEDTIYF. As DNA, the CDR3 is TGCGCCAGCAGCCGGACAGGGGGAGAGGACACCATATATTTT.

The chain has TRBV27 and TRBJ1-1; a possible D gene is TRBD1 (6 bases). There are 13 residues in the CDR3. Germline CDR1 is MNHEY and CDR2 is SMNVEV (reference sequence). Deletions cut 5 bases from V and 11 bases from J, with 18 bases between. The CDR3 sequence: CASSTPTGLEAFF. The CDR3, as DNA: TGTGCCAGCAGTACCCCGACAGGTCTGGAGGCTTTCTTT.

V usage is TRBV28 and J usage is TRBJ2-1; 14 nucleotides match TRBD2. Germline V gene lookup returns CDR1 MDHEN and CDR2 SYDVKM. With 6 bases clipped from V and 7 bases from J, the junction kept 8 bases outside the gene matches. The CDR3 sequence is 16 residues long. The CDR3 region has the DNA TGTGCCAGCAGGAGGCCGACTAGCGGGGGGGTGAATGAGCAGTTCTTC. It specifies CASRRPTSGGVNEQFF. The variable domain in full, completed from reference TRBV28 and TRBJ2-1, reads DVKVTQSSRYLVKRTGEKVFLECVQDMDHENMFWYRQDPGLGLRLIYFSYDVKMKEKGDIPEGYSVSREKKERFSLILESASTNQTSMYLCASRRPTSGGVNEQFFGPGTRLTVL.

The chain recombines TRBV20-1 with TRBJ2-7, with a tentative D call TRBD1 (5 bases). Trimming removed 4 bases at V and 4 bases at J, with 8 bases between. The CDR3 extends over 11 amino acids. The germline V gene has CDR1 DFQATT and CDR2 SNEGSKA (reference sequence). The CDR3 spells CSATRAYEQYF. The CDR3 region has the DNA TGCAGTGCTACCAGGGCGTACGAGCAGTACTTC.

V is TRBV5-5 and J is TRBJ1-2, with 9 nucleotides matching TRBD1. The germline V gene has CDR1 SGHKS and CDR2 YYEKEE (reference sequence). The V and J ends lost 4 bases and 8 bases, in that order; junction bases with no gene match: 9. The CDR3 has 14 residues. The CDR3 is CASSPGQGAGGYTF. In DNA form, the CDR3 reads TGTGCCAGCAGCCCGGGACAGGGAGCTGGGGGCTACACCTTC.

The rearrangement joins TRBV27 to TRBJ1-1, with TRBD1 as a possible D gene (5 bases). V was pared by 0 bases and J by 0 bases, with 14 bases between. This CDR3 comprises 17 residues. Germline V gives CDR1 MNHEY, CDR2 SMNVEV (reference sequence). The chain's CDR3 is CASSLSPPTVLNTEAFF. The CDR3 region has the DNA TGTGCCAGCAGTTTATCCCCCCCGACAGTTCTGAACACTGAAGCTTTCTTT.

The chain is built from TRBV4-1 and TRBJ2-5; 8 nucleotides match TRBD2. The V segment lost 4 bases and the J segment 9 bases; nucleotides outside the gene matches: 13. Germline assignment: CDR1 MGHRA and CDR2 YSYEKL. This CDR3 has 15 residues. CDR3 DNA: TGCGCCAGCAGCCGGGTTAGCGGGGTTGGAAGTCCCCAGTACTTC. Its translation is CASSRVSGVGSPQYF.

The chain is built from TRBV29-1 and TRBJ1-2; 10 bases align to TRBD1. Germline CDR1 is SQVTM and CDR2 is ANQGSEA. This CDR3 has 12 amino acids. The trim removed 5 bases at V and 12 bases at J, leaving 9 bases unmatched. The CDR3 bases are TGCAGCGTTTCCGGGACAGGGGTTATCCACACCTTC. Amino acids: CSVSGTGVIHTF.

The chain recombines TRBV14 with TRBJ2-3; weak D call: TRBD1 (7 bases). This CDR3 has 16 residues. Trimming left V 1 base short and J 8 bases short, with 19 bases between. From germline, CDR1 is SGHDN and CDR2 FVKESK. The CDR3 bases are TGTGCCAGCAGCCAAGTGTCACTAGCCTCAGGGGGTACGCAGTATTTT. It encodes CASSQVSLASGGTQYF.

The V gene is TRBV2, the J gene TRBJ1-5; 8 bases are shared with TRBD1. J gave up 4 bases and V 5 bases, and 7 bases lay outside the gene matches. From germline, CDR1 is SNHLY and CDR2 FYNNEI. This CDR3 is built from 15 residues. Here the CDR3 DNA reads TGTGCCAGCAGTTTTGGACAGGGCCTAAATCAGCCCCAGCATTTT. It translates to CASSFGQGLNQPQHF.

V and J are TRBV15 and TRBJ1-2, with 7 bases fitting TRBD1. The CDR3 contains 17 residues. CDR1 and CDR2 (germline): LNHNV, YYDKDF (reference sequence). With 0 bases clipped from V and 4 bases from J, the junction kept 11 bases outside the gene matches. CDR3 nucleotides: TGTGCCACCAGCAGAGATCTCGTAGGGGGCTGGGGCTATGGCTACACCTTC. Translating it yields CATSRDLVGGWGYGYTF.

This clone has only one observation. The chain employs TRBV5-1 and TRBJ2-1, with 16 bases matching TRBD2. The CDR3 has 14 residues. Trimming removed 3 bases from V and 10 bases from J; junction bases left unmatched: 1. Germline assignment: CDR1 SGHRS and CDR2 YFSETQ. The CDR3 DNA reads as TGCGCCAGCAGCTCGGGACTAGCGGGGGGGGAGCAGTTCTTC. Amino acid sequence: CASSSGLAGGEQFF.

The rearrangement uses TRBV7-2 and TRBJ2-1, with TRBD2 matching 7 bases. The CDR3 runs 18 residues. CDR1 SGHTA and CDR2 FQGNSA come from the germline V gene. V shed 2 bases, J shed 12 bases, and the junction held 22 bases outside the gene matches. CDR3 nucleotides: TGTGCCAGCAGCTTATCTTACCGGGTCGGGGAGGGTTCGGATGGGCAGTTCTTC. It translates to CASSLSYRVGEGSDGQFF.

This clone occurred a few times. The chain has TRBV9 and TRBJ1-4; 7 positions match TRBD1. CDR1 and CDR2 (germline): SGDLS, YYNGEE. Trimming took 0 bases from V and 5 from J; bases not matched to a gene: 7. The CDR3 covers 16 residues. The CDR3 nucleotides are TGTGCCAGCAGCGTAGGAGAGGAGGGGGCGAATGAAAAACTGTTTTTT. Protein product: CASSVGEEGANEKLFF.

V and J are TRBV7-2 and TRBJ2-1, with 8 positions matching TRBD2. Germline CDR1 and CDR2: SGHTA and FQGNSA. This CDR3 spans 15 amino acids. V shed 4 bases, J shed 6 bases, and the junction held 8 bases outside the gene matches. CDR3 amino acids: CASSYDGGAFNEQFF. The CDR3, as DNA: TGTGCCAGCAGCTATGACGGGGGGGCCTTCAATGAGCAGTTCTTC.

This rearrangement joins TRBV28 to TRBJ1-4; the match to TRBD1 covers 7 bases. With V trimmed by 10 bases and J by 4 bases, 3 bases remained unmatched. This CDR3 region has 12 residues. From germline, CDR1 is MDHEN and CDR2 SYDVKM. CDR3 protein: CATGGINEKLFF. The CDR3 bases are TGTGCCACAGGGGGGATTAATGAAAAACTGTTTTTT.

This chain uses TRBV7-2 with TRBJ1-5, with unresolved D. CDR1 is SGHTA, CDR2 FQGNSA, per germline. This CDR3 spans 13 amino acids. Trimming took 4 bases from V and 4 from J, leaving 8 bases between them. DNA of the CDR3: TGTGCCAGCAGCTCCGGTGTAAATCAGCCCCAGCATTTT. It specifies CASSSGVNQPQHF. Using reference TRBV7-2 and TRBJ1-5 for the parts outside the CDR3, the full variable domain is GAGVSQSPSNKVTEKGKDVELRCDPISGHTALYWYRQSLGQGLEFLIYFQGNSAPDKSGLPSDRFSAERTGGSVSTLTIQRTQQEDSAVYLCASSSGVNQPQHFGDGTRLSIL.

The chain uses TRBV7-9 and TRBJ2-4, with D possibly TRBD1 on 5 matching bases. Germline values: CDR1 SEHNR, CDR2 FQNEAQ (reference sequence). V lost 4 bases, J lost 3 bases, and 13 bases lay in between. This CDR3 has 15 residues. The CDR3, as DNA: TGTGCCAGCAGCTCGACAACAGGAGTCAAAAACATTCAGTACTTC. Amino acids: CASSSTTGVKNIQYF.

The V gene is TRBV6-5, the J gene TRBJ1-2, with D possibly TRBD1 on 5 matching bases. Germline V lookup: CDR1 MNHEY, CDR2 SVGAGI. The CDR3 loop spans 15 amino acids. The V and J ends lost 0 bases and 4 bases respectively, with 12 bases between them. The CDR3 DNA reads TGTGCCAGCAGTTACTCCCCAGGGTGGGGCTATGGCTACACCTTC. Translating it yields CASSYSPGWGYGYTF.